This T cell receptor beta chain was retrieved from a study of blood T cell repertoires in COVID-19. Across the study: Sources were T cells, B-cell-depleted T cells, or PBMCs; the material itself was cDNA or gDNA.

Clones were read by immunoSEQ multiplex PCR, and TCRdb kept only the in-frame ones, dropping some. The sample yields hundreds of thousands of clones, roughly 85% seen once. Only a few counts were recorded for this clone. The TCR was taken from a woman younger than 35 with acute or convalescent COVID-19. Sample: peripheral blood.

The CDR3 DNA sequence: TGTGCCAGCAGTTCCCACCAGGGGGCCAGCGGCTACACCTTC. Protein product: CASSSHQGASGYTF. The chain uses TRBV6-5 and TRBJ1-2; the match to TRBD1 covers 8 bases. The J segment lost 8 bases and the V segment lost 4 bases, leaving 9 bases of the junction unmatched. Germline V gene lookup returns CDR1 MNHEY and CDR2 SVGAGI. CDR3 size: 14 residues.